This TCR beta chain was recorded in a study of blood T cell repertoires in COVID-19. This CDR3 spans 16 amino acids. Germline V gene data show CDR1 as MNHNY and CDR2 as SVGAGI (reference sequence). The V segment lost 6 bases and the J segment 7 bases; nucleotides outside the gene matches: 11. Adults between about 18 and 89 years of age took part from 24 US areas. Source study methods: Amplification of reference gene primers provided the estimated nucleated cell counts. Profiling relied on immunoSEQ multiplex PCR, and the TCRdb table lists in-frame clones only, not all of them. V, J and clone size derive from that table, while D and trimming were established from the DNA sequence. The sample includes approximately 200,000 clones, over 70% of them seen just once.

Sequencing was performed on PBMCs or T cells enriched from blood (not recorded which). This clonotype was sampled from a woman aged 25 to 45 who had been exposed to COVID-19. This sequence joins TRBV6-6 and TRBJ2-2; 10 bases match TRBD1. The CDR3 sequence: CASSRRQGATGGELFF. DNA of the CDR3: TGTGCCAGCAGCCGACGACAGGGGGCGACAGGCGGGGAGCTGTTTTTT.